This T cell receptor (beta chain) was observed in a study of cytomegalovirus exposure and HLA in healthy donors. Study-wide points: V- and J-gene trimming of TCR beta was linked (in a later analysis) to a missense DCLRE1C variant.

Worth noting for this clone: No antigen is known for it.

13 Jbeta primers and 60 Vbeta primers were used for the PCR. TCRdb's table, derived via immunoSEQ multiplex PCR, lists solely in-frame clones and lacks some. The table lists fewer than 95,000 clones, about two thirds of them singletons. Sample: PBMCs. This TCR was sampled from a woman aged 50 to 60 in good health and CMV-seropositive.

CDR3 coding DNA: TGTGCCAGCTCACGAACGGGGCAGCGGGATGGCTACACCTTC. This gives the protein CASSRTGQRDGYTF. This rearrangement joins TRBV18 to TRBJ1-2, with D tentatively TRBD1 (5 bases). V lost 4 bases and J 6 bases, leaving 15 bases between the germline ends. This CDR3 has 14 amino acids. Looked up from germline, CDR1 is KGHSH and CDR2 is LQKENI.